Shown below are 5 T cell receptor beta chains from a single sample sequenced in a study of blood T cell repertoires in COVID-19. Some clones are missing from TCRdb's copy, which holds only in-frame ones; the method was immunoSEQ multiplex PCR. The data contain 200,000 to 250,000 clones, approximately 79% of them seen just once; the ten biggest clones take up 4% to 6%. The sequenced sample was peripheral blood. The origin of the receptors is a woman older than 75 with active or convalescent COVID-19.

This clone was recorded once. The rearrangement joins TRBV5-1 to TRBJ2-3, with D possibly TRBD1 on 5 matching bases. The germline V and J ends were trimmed by 6 bases and 5 bases, with 13 bases remaining between them. CDR3 size: 13 residues. The germline gives CDR1 SGHRS, CDR2 YFSETQ. CDR3 region: CASMRVGEDTQYF. In DNA form, the CDR3 reads TGCGCCAGCATGAGAGTAGGGGAAGATACGCAGTATTTT.

This chain uses TRBV18 with TRBJ1-5; possible D gene TRBD1, 6 bases. Per the germline V gene, CDR1 is KGHSH and CDR2 is LQKENI. The CDR3 is 14 residues long. V lost 5 bases and J lost 5, with 13 bases in between. Written as DNA, the CDR3 is TGTGCCAGCTCAATTGACAGGACTGATCAGCCCCAGCATTTT. Residues: CASSIDRTDQPQHF.

In the case of this clone: A read error may produce the germline difference seen at one junction end. V and J are TRBV20-1 and TRBJ1-4; unclear D gene. The CDR3 is made up of 10 amino acids. CDR1 is DFQATT and CDR2 is SNEGSKA in the germline V gene (reference sequence). The CDR3 loop is CSARLMAPIF. The CDR3 bases are TGCAGTGCCCGTTTAATGGCCCCCATTTTT.

The chain combines TRBV5-1 with TRBJ2-5; D is undetermined. From germline, CDR1 is SGHRS and CDR2 YFSETQ. The CDR3 sequence is 11 residues long. Deletions cut 0 bases from V and 10 bases from J, with 7 bases between. Written as DNA, the CDR3 is TGCGCCAGCAGCTTGGAGTTACTCCAGTACTTC. Translation gives CASSLELLQYF.

This clone was counted ten times or more. The V call is TRBV5-4, the J call TRBJ1-2; TRBD1 is a possible D gene (6 bases). Germline values: CDR1 SGHNT, CDR2 YYREEE (reference sequence). Trimming left V 4 bases short and J 0 bases short, with 7 bases between. CDR3 length equals 13 residues. The CDR3 DNA is TGTGCCAGCAGCCGGGACACTAACTATGGCTACACCTTC. This sequence encodes CASSRDTNYGYTF. The full variable domain, rest sourced from reference TRBV5-4 and TRBJ1-2, is ETGVTQSPTHLIKTRGQQVTLRCSSQSGHNTVSWYQQALGQGPQFIFQYYREEENGRGNFPPRFSGLQFPNYSSELNVNALELDDSALYLCASSRDTNYGYTFGSGTRLTVV.